This entry lists 8 T cell receptor beta chains sequenced from one sample in a study of cytomegalovirus exposure and HLA in healthy donors. In the PCR, 60 Vbeta and 13 Jbeta primers were used. Generated by immunoSEQ multiplex PCR, the TCRdb table keeps only in-frame clones and is missing some. The sample includes more than 85,000 clones, about 16% of them seen just once. Material for sequencing was PBMCs. The source is a female donor in good health and CMV-seronegative.

This clone was picked up a small number of times. The genes are TRBV7-2 and TRBJ2-1; 8 positions match TRBD2. The germline CDR1 and CDR2 sequences are SGHTA and FQGNSA. The CDR3 is made up of 15 amino acids. J lost 6 bases, V lost 3 bases, and 7 bases had no gene match. CDR3 nucleotides: TGTGCCAGCAGCTTGGGAGGACTAGCTGTCAATGAGCAGTTCTTC. This encodes CASSLGGLAVNEQFF. Variable domain in full (rest from reference TRBV7-2 and TRBJ2-1): GAGVSQSPSNKVTEKGKDVELRCDPISGHTALYWYRQSLGQGLEFLIYFQGNSAPDKSGLPSDRFSAERTGGSVSTLTIQRTQQEDSAVYLCASSLGGLAVNEQFFGPGTRLTVL.

This clone was seen a few times. This rearrangement joins TRBV27 to TRBJ1-3; a weak D match, TRBD1 (6 bases). V was pared by 4 bases and J by 8 bases, with 24 bases between. Germline-derived CDR1 and CDR2 are MNHEY and SMNVEV (reference sequence). CDR3 length: 17 amino acids. CDR3 coding DNA: TGTGCCAGCAGTTCCCTCCTTTCAGGGGCCTCCTTGGACACCATATATTTT. This sequence encodes CASSSLLSGASLDTIYF.

The gene calls are TRBV11-3 and TRBJ2-7, with D possibly being TRBD1 (5 bases). From germline, CDR1 is SGHNT and CDR2 YENEEA. This CDR3 has 13 amino acids. Trimming removed 1 base at V and 6 bases at J, with 10 bases between. DNA of the CDR3: TGTGCCAGCAGCTTAGTTACAGGCGGCGAGCAGTACTTC. This codes for CASSLVTGGEQYF.

This clone appeared a few times. The chain joins TRBV4-3 to TRBJ1-3; the match to TRBD1 covers 9 bases. The V gene's germline CDR1 is LGHNA and CDR2 YSLEER. V gave up 4 bases and J gave up 10 bases; unmatched junction bases: 14. The CDR3 is made up of 16 amino acids. Here the CDR3 DNA reads TGCGCCAGCAGCCTCCAGGGAGGACAGGGGCTTGATACCATATATTTT. Its protein product is CASSLQGGQGLDTIYF.

This chain links TRBV30 with TRBJ2-1; maybe TRBD2 (5 bases). Looked up from germline, CDR1 is GTSNPN and CDR2 is SVGIG (reference sequence). This CDR3 has 14 amino acids. Trimming pared 2 bases from V and 3 bases from J, leaving 11 bases between. The CDR3 protein is CAWSSRAFYNEQFF. The DNA for the CDR3 is TGTGCCTGGAGTTCGAGGGCCTTCTACAATGAGCAGTTCTTC.

This clone showed up just a few times. J is TRBJ2-1 and V is TRBV2, with 9 bases aligning to TRBD1. The germline V gene has CDR1 SNHLY and CDR2 FYNNEI. The CDR3 consists of 14 residues. V lost 7 bases, J lost 9 bases, and 10 bases stayed unmatched. As DNA, the CDR3 is TGTGCCAGCACGCGGGACAGGGTAGGGAGTGAGCAGTTCTTC. Protein product: CASTRDRVGSEQFF. Using reference TRBV2 and TRBJ2-1 for the parts outside the CDR3, the full variable domain is EPEVTQTPSHQVTQMGQEVILRCVPISNHLYFYWYRQILGQKVEFLVSFYNNEISEKSEIFDDQFSVERPDGSNFTLKIRSTKLEDSAMYFCASTRDRVGSEQFFGPGTRLTVL.

The table lists this clone with a few counts. The chain has TRBV5-1 and TRBJ2-7; TRBD2 might be the D (6 bases). In germline, CDR1 is SGHRS, CDR2 YFSETQ. V lost 4 bases to trimming and J lost 2 bases, with 13 bases between them. The CDR3 has 14 residues. In DNA, the CDR3 is TGCGCCAGCAGCCCACAACCGGGGGCCTACGAGCAGTACTTC. It encodes CASSPQPGAYEQYF.

The rearrangement joins TRBV11-1 to TRBJ2-7; TRBD2 might be the D (6 bases). Per germline, CDR1 SGHAT and CDR2 FQDESV (reference sequence). Trimming removed 1 base at V and 6 bases at J, with 22 bases between. The CDR3 contains 17 residues. CDR3: CASSLDAHRETRGEQYF. The CDR3 region has the DNA TGTGCCAGCAGCTTAGACGCCCACCGGGAGACACGGGGCGAGCAGTACTTC.